These 8 T cell receptor beta chains were all obtained from the same sample, sequenced in a study of CXCR3-negative and CXCR3-positive naive CD8 T cells. Their antigens remain unidentified. Study-level findings and limits: CXCR3-positive naive cells had more hydrophobic TRB CDR3s than CXCR3-negative naive cells.

Libraries of TRB cDNA were made by 5' RACE and carried UMIs. TCRdb re-called the 5' RACE reads, yielding one record per CDR3 amino acid sequence without DNA. Its clone listing holds about 53,000 distinct CDR3 sequences. The source material was naive CXCR3+ CD8+ T cells from blood. Subset meaning: CD45RO-CCR7+CD27+CD95- naive CD8+ T cells expressing CXCR3 (TNR3+). The receptors originated from a human donor in good health. Some clones in this sample may be carry-over from other donors' samples.

V and J are TRBV2 and TRBJ2-7. This CDR3 is 12 amino acids long. Germline loops: CDR1 SNHLY, CDR2 FYNNEI. The CDR3: CASSEGPYEQYF.

J is TRBJ2-5 and V is TRBV6-6. The CDR3 is 14 residues long. Per the germline V gene, CDR1 is MNHNY and CDR2 is SVGAGI (reference sequence). CDR3 amino acids: CASSYPYGEETQYF.

The chain employs TRBV7-9 and TRBJ2-7. The CDR3 has 14 residues. The germline V gene has CDR1 SEHNR and CDR2 FQNEAQ (reference sequence). The CDR3 sequence: CASSLDLGIYEQYF.

V usage is TRBV29-1 and J usage is TRBJ2-5; lacking DNA, the TRBD2 call made by TCRdb goes unchecked. Germline assignment: CDR1 SQVTM and CDR2 ANQGSEA. The CDR3 spans 15 residues. The CDR3 protein is CSVDPGTEYQETQYF.

The chain employs TRBV14 and TRBJ2-1; TCRdb's D gene call, TRBD2, goes unchecked for lack of DNA. Germline V gives CDR1 SGHDN, CDR2 FVKESK. This CDR3 spans 13 amino acids. The CDR3 is CASSRQAGNEQFF.

V and J are TRBV7-2 and TRBJ2-1. This CDR3 has 12 amino acids. Looked up from germline, CDR1 is SGHTA and CDR2 is FQGNSA. CDR3 residues: CASSLDGYVQFF. The full variable domain, completed using reference TRBV7-2 and TRBJ2-1, is GAGVSQSPSNKVTEKGKDVELRCDPISGHTALYWYRQSLGQGLEFLIYFQGNSAPDKSGLPSDRFSAERTGGSVSTLTIQRTQQEDSAVYLCASSLDGYVQFFGPGTRLTVL.

The chain joins TRBV5-1 to TRBJ1-2; TCRdb proposes TRBD1, but this gene call is untestable without DNA. CDR3 length: 13 amino acids. Germline V gene sequence: CDR1 SGHRS, CDR2 YFSETQ. Here the CDR3 reads CASSWTAGGGYTF.

The chain has TRBV12-3 or TRBV12-4 and TRBJ2-1; without DNA, the TCRdb call of TRBD1 cannot be checked. This CDR3 has 16 residues. CDR3 in amino acids: CASSFFGAGQDNEQFF.